The clone carrying this T cell receptor (beta chain) has just a few counts. This entry is derived from a study of T cells in Graves' hyperthyroidism and ophthalmopathy. Study-level information: Pretreatment peripheral blood was obtained at initial diagnosis.

No ophthalmopathy progression within 18 months constituted stable Graves' hyperthyroidism. Hyperthyroidism had been newly diagnosed in patients aged 18 to 65, and its duration was under 2 months. TCR beta CDR3 regions were amplified from RNA transcripts. TCR CDR3 regions were first amplified by RT-PCR with HTBI primers. TCRdb used MiXCR to reprocess the multiplex PCR reads, holding one entry per CDR3 protein. The sample has 600,000 or so distinct CDR3 sequences, about 17% seen once. V lost 5 bases, J lost 0 bases, and 2 bases stayed unmatched. The CDR3 sequence is 14 residues long. Per germline, CDR1 LNHDA and CDR2 SQIVND (reference sequence).

The TCR originated in a woman in her 30s with Graves' hyperthyroidism. The chain links TRBV19 to TRBJ1-1, with 8 bases fitting TRBD1. Sequencing used blood. For the CDR3, the DNA is TGTGCCAGTAGTTACAGGGGGGTGAACACTGAAGCTTTCTTT. It is translated as CASSYRGVNTEAFF.